These 20 T cell receptor beta chains were sequenced from one sample in a study of cytomegalovirus exposure and HLA in healthy donors. PCR used 60 Vbeta primers and 13 Jbeta primers. Libraries were prepared by immunoSEQ multiplex PCR; TCRdb keeps only in-frame clonotypes and omits some of them. Of approximately 130,000 clones in the sample, 79% were seen once. The material sequenced was PBMCs. The receptors were sampled from a male donor in good health and CMV-seronegative.

For this clone: An end of the junction does not agree with germline; a read error may underlie this. The chain couples TRBV30 to TRBJ2-1, with TRBD2 identical over 12 bases. This CDR3 is built from 13 residues. Germline V gene data show CDR1 as GTSNPN and CDR2 as SVGIG (reference sequence). CDR3: CAWRLTSGGAPVF. CDR3 in DNA: TGTGCCTGGAGGCTGACTAGCGGGGGAGCCCCGGTCTTC.

This chain links TRBV10-2 with TRBJ2-2, with 7 bases aligning to TRBD2. Unmatched junction bases numbered 9, after V lost 3 bases and J lost 5 bases. The germline V gene has CDR1 WSHSY and CDR2 SAAADI. This CDR3 has 16 residues. The CDR3 DNA follows: TGCGCCAGCAGTGACGCGGGCGGGGGAGGGACCGGGGAGCTGTTTTTT. It codes for CASSDAGGGGTGELFF.

The chain couples TRBV9 to TRBJ1-6; D not resolved. Trimming removed 3 bases at V and 9 bases at J, with 7 bases between. This CDR3 comprises 12 residues. Germline loops: CDR1 SGDLS, CDR2 YYNGEE. CDR3 nucleotide sequence: TGTGCCAGCAGCGCTGGAGGTTCACCCCTCCACTTT. Translating it yields CASSAGGSPLHF.

Remarks on this clone: The same CDR3 also results from other DNA sequences found in this sample. This rearrangement joins TRBV7-6 to TRBJ2-7, with D possibly being TRBD2 (5 bases). Germline CDR1 SGHVS, CDR2 FNYEAQ. V lost 5 bases and J 2 bases, leaving 10 bases between the germline ends. The CDR3 is 13 residues long. The CDR3 region is CASSAPGTYEQYF. The DNA for the CDR3 is TGTGCCAGCAGCGCGCCCGGGACCTACGAGCAGTACTTC.

This chain links TRBV4-3 with TRBJ2-5; D gene uncertain. TRBJ2-7 explains the end of the DNA better; the J call may be wrong. This CDR3 has 14 residues. The germline gives CDR1 LGHNA, CDR2 YSLEER. As DNA, the CDR3 is TGCGCCAGCAGCCAAGGACCAGGCCTCTACGAGCAGTACTTC. It translates to CASSQGPGLYEQYF.

CDR3 nucleotides: TGTGCCAGCAGCGTTGGGACTAGCGGGGGGGCTTCCTACAATGAGCAGTTCTTC. Translating it yields CASSVGTSGGASYNEQFF. This sequence joins TRBV9 and TRBJ2-1; 16 bases map to TRBD2. There are 18 residues in the CDR3. J was trimmed by 1 base and V by 2 bases; bases with no gene match: 3. From germline, CDR1 is SGDLS and CDR2 YYNGEE.

This chain joins TRBV9 and TRBJ2-7; D unresolved. The CDR3 length is 14 residues. Germline values: CDR1 SGDLS, CDR2 YYNGEE. The ends were cut back, 2 bases at V and 3 bases at J, with 12 bases in the middle. The CDR3 sequence is CASSVGSSIYEQYF. CDR3 DNA sequence: TGTGCCAGCAGCGTGGGCAGTTCAATCTACGAGCAGTACTTC.

The V call is TRBV7-2, the J call TRBJ2-5; TRBD2 agrees at 8 bases. There are 17 residues in the CDR3. CDR1 and CDR2 (germline): SGHTA, FQGNSA. Losses at the gene ends were 0 bases for V and 5 bases for J; bases not matched to a gene: 11. Written as DNA, the CDR3 is TGTGCCAGCAGCTTAGCGCTCCCGCGGGGGGCCGGGGAGACCCAGTACTTC. Translation gives CASSLALPRGAGETQYF.

This clone was seen only a few times. V is TRBV7-6 and J is TRBJ2-7; the match to TRBD2 covers 11 bases. This CDR3 region has 16 residues. V lost 3 bases, J lost 0 bases, and 4 bases stayed unmatched. Germline V gene sequence: CDR1 SGHVS, CDR2 FNYEAQ. The CDR3 reads CASSLASGGISYEQYF. The DNA of the CDR3 is TGTGCCAGCAGCTTGGCTAGCGGGGGGATCTCCTACGAGCAGTACTTC.

This sequence joins TRBV4-2 and TRBJ2-5; no definite D call. Germline V CDR1 and CDR2: LGHNA, YNFKEQ. The V gene lost 0 bases and the J gene lost 7 bases, with 12 bases spanning the gap. The CDR3 loop spans 14 amino acids. The CDR3 sequence is CASSQDLGKGTQYF. In DNA form, the CDR3 reads TGTGCCAGCAGCCAAGATCTAGGTAAAGGGACCCAGTACTTC.

The chain recombines TRBV7-2 with TRBJ2-7; 10 bases fit TRBD2. The CDR3 length is 15 residues. The trim removed 6 bases at V and 3 bases at J, leaving 8 bases unmatched. Germline loops: CDR1 SGHTA, CDR2 FQGNSA. The CDR3 DNA reads as TGTGCCAGCAGTTCTAGCGGGGGAAAGATCTACGAGCAGTACTTC. Protein product: CASSSSGGKIYEQYF.

This clone was detected a few times. V gene TRBV4-1 combines with J gene TRBJ2-7; the match to TRBD2 covers 10 bases. Germline V gene lookup returns CDR1 MGHRA and CDR2 YSYEKL. The trim removed 4 bases at V and 2 bases at J, leaving 8 bases unmatched. CDR3 length equals 16 residues. The CDR3 reads CASSPTLAGGTYEQYF. The CDR3, as DNA: TGCGCCAGCAGCCCAACATTAGCGGGGGGTACCTACGAGCAGTACTTC.

The chain uses TRBV4-1 and TRBJ2-3; maybe TRBD2 (5 bases). Per the germline V gene, CDR1 is MGHRA and CDR2 is YSYEKL. The CDR3 extends over 14 amino acids. Trimming took off 0 bases at V and 2 bases at J, with 6 bases between the two ends. CDR3 nucleotides: TGCGCCAGCAGCCAAGACGGGAACACAGATACGCAGTATTTT. Protein: CASSQDGNTDTQYF.

The rearrangement uses TRBV2 and TRBJ2-7, with 7 bases that match TRBD1. The CDR3 has 14 residues. V dropped 6 bases and J dropped 0; count of bases not matched to a gene: 5. Per the germline V gene, CDR1 is SNHLY and CDR2 is FYNNEI. This CDR3 is CASRGQLSSYEQYF. The CDR3 DNA sequence: TGTGCCAGCAGGGGACAGCTGAGCTCCTACGAGCAGTACTTC.

The chain joins TRBV6-6 to TRBJ2-5; 7 positions match TRBD2. This CDR3 has 14 residues. V dropped 5 bases and J dropped 1; count of bases not matched to a gene: 4. Germline V gene sequence: CDR1 MNHNY, CDR2 SVGAGI (reference sequence). CDR3 in DNA: TGTGCCAGCAGTCCCGGGGGGTCCCAAGAGACCCAGTACTTC. Translated, it gives CASSPGGSQETQYF.

V usage is TRBV4-3 and J usage is TRBJ1-2; D may be TRBD1 (5 bases). Germline V gene data show CDR1 as LGHNA and CDR2 as YSLEER. The V end was cut by 5 bases, the J end by 8 bases, with 15 bases between. The CDR3 totals 13 residues. Here the CDR3 reads CASSGSVQGGYTF. CDR3 bases: TGCGCCAGCAGCGGATCGGTGCAGGGCGGCTACACCTTC.

This clone was picked up many times. This chain joins TRBV5-1 and TRBJ2-7, with 8 nucleotides matching TRBD2. CDR1 SGHRS and CDR2 YFSETQ come from the germline V gene. This CDR3 is 14 amino acids long. The ends lost 5 bases at V and 3 bases at J; junction bases unmatched: 7. The CDR3 sequence is CASSSIAGYYEQYF. The CDR3 DNA follows: TGCGCCAGCAGTTCCATAGCGGGGTACTACGAGCAGTACTTC.

V gene TRBV7-2 combines with J gene TRBJ2-1, with D unresolved. The ends were cut back, 2 bases at V and 10 bases at J, with 12 bases in the middle. The CDR3 extends over 13 amino acids. Germline CDR1 is SGHTA and CDR2 is FQGNSA. The chain's CDR3 is CASSLLPSGEQFF. The CDR3 bases are TGTGCCAGCAGCTTACTACCCTCCGGGGAGCAGTTCTTC.

About this clone: Its ends do not fully match the called genes, so a read error is possible. The chain combines TRBV7-7 with TRBJ2-1; D remains ambiguous. Germline V CDR1 and CDR2: SSHAT, FNYEAQ (reference sequence). This CDR3 contains 14 residues. The CDR3 loop is CASSPLQSYNEQFF. In DNA form, the CDR3 reads TGTGCTAGCAGTCCCCTCCAGTCATACAATGAGCAGTTCTTC. Using reference TRBV7-7 and TRBJ2-1 for the parts outside the CDR3, the full variable domain is GAGVSQSPRYKVTKRGQDVTLRCDPISSHATLYWYQQALGQGPEFLTYFNYEAQPDKSGLPSDRFSAERPEGSISTLTIQRTEQRDSAMYRCASSPLQSYNEQFFGPGTRLTVL.

The gene calls are TRBV5-1 and TRBJ2-5, with 8 bases aligning to TRBD1. J lost 3 bases, V lost 2 bases, and 0 bases had no gene match. The CDR3 loop spans 13 amino acids. Germline-derived CDR1 and CDR2 are SGHRS and YFSETQ. As DNA, the CDR3 is TGCGCCAGCAGCTTACAGGGGGAAGAGACCCAGTACTTC. Translation gives CASSLQGEETQYF.